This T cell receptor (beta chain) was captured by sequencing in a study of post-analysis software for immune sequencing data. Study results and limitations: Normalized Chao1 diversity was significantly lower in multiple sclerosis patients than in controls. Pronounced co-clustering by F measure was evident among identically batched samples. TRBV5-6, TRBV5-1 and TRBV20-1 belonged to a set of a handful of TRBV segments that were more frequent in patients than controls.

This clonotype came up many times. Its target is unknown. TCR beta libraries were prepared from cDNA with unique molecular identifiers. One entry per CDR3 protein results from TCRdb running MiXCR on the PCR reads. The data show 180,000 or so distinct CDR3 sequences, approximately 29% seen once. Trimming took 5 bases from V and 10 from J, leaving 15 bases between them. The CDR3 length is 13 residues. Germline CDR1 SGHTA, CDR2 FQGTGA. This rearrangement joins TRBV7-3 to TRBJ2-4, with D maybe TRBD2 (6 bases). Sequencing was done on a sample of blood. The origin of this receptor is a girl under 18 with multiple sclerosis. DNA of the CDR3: TGTGCCAGCAGCACCTCCGGGGGTGGGATTCAGTACTTC. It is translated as CASSTSGGGIQYF.